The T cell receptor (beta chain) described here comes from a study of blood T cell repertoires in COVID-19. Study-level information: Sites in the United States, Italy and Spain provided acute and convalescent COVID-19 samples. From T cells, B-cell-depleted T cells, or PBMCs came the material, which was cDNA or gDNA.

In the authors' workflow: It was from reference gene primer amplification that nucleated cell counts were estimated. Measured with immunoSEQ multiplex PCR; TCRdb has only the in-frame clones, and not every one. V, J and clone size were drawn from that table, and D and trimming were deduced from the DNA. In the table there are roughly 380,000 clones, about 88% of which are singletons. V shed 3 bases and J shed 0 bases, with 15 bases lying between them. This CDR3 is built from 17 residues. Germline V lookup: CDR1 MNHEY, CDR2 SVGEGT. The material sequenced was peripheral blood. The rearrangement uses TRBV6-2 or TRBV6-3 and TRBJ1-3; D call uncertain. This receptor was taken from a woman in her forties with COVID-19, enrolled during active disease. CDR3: CASSYGGLTFSGNTIYF. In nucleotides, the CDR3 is TGTGCCAGCAGTTATGGAGGACTCACCTTCTCTGGAAACACCATATATTTT.